This entry describes one T cell receptor (beta chain). This entry belongs to a study of blood T cell repertoires in COVID-19. Germline V gives CDR1 KGHSH, CDR2 LQKENI. This CDR3 comprises 14 residues. V lost 3 bases to trimming and J lost 1 base, with 9 bases between them. Produced via immunoSEQ multiplex PCR; TCRdb's table is partial and in-frame only. This sample has around 200,000 clones, with about 81% found just once. Input material: peripheral blood. The chain is built from TRBV18 and TRBJ1-2; D remains unclear. This receptor was identified in a man in his thirties or forties with active or convalescent COVID-19. Here the CDR3 DNA reads TGTGCCAGCTCACCGACGGAGGTTAACTATGGCTACACCTTC. Amino acid sequence: CASSPTEVNYGYTF.